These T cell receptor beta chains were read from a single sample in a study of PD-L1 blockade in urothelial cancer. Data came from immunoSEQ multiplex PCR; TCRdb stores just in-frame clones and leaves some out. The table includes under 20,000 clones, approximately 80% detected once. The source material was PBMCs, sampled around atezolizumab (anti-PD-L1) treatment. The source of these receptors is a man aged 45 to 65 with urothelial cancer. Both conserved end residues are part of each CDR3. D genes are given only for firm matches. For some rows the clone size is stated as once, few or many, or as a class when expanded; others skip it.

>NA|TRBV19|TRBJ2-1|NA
CASSTGRGEGNEQFF
TGTGCCAGTAGTACCGGACGGGGAGAAGGCAATGAGCAGTTCTTC
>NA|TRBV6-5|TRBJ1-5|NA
CASSSAPPGNQPQHF
TGTGCCAGCAGTTCCGCACCACCGGGCAATCAGCCCCAGCATTTT
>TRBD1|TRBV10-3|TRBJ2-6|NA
CAISGGTGVTGANVLTF
TGTGCCATCAGTGGCGGGACAGGTGTTACCGGGGCCAACGTCCTGACTTTC
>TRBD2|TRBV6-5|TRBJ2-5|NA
CASSTWTSLGETQYF
TGTGCCAGCAGTACTTGGACTAGCCTTGGGGAGACCCAGTACTTC
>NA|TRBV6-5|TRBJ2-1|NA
CASMGRGREVEQFF
TGTGCCAGCATGGGGAGGGGGCGGGAGGTTGAGCAGTTCTTC
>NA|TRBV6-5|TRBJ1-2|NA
CASSYSSGGYGYTF
TGTGCCAGCAGTTACTCGTCCGGTGGCTATGGCTACACCTTC
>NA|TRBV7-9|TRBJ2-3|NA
CASSRGRDFITDTQYF
TGTGCCAGCAGCAGAGGACGGGACTTCATCACAGATACGCAGTATTTT
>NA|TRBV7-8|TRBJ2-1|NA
CASSLGGANEQFF
TGTGCCAGCAGCTTAGGAGGAGCCAATGAGCAGTTCTTC
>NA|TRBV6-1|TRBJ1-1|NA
CASSDDETMNTEAFF
TGTGCCAGCAGTGACGACGAGACAATGAACACTGAAGCTTTCTTT
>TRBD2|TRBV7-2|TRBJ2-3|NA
CASSFQTGTSLSQYF
TGTGCCAGCAGCTTTCAAACCGGGACTAGTTTATCCCAGTATTTT
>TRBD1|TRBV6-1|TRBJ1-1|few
CASGTGLNTEAFF
TGTGCCAGCGGGACAGGGCTGAACACTGAAGCTTTCTTT
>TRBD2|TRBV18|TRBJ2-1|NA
CASSPGDKWREGRFSYNEQFF
TGTGCCAGCTCACCAGGGGATAAATGGCGGGAGGGCCGGTTTTCTTACAATGAGCAGTTCTTC
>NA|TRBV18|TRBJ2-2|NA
CASSRGRENTGELFF
TGTGCCAGCTCACGAGGACGGGAGAACACCGGGGAGCTGTTTTTT
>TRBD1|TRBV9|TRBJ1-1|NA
CASSVGTSANRGNDTEAFF
TGTGCCAGCAGCGTAGGAACGTCGGCGAACAGGGGTAATGACACTGAAGCTTTCTTT
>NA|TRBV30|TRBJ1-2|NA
CAWTLEQGGVDGYTF
TGTGCCTGGACGTTGGAACAGGGAGGGGTCGATGGCTACACCTTC
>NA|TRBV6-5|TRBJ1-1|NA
CASSPVAGNTEAFF
TGTGCCAGCAGTCCGGTCGCGGGGAACACTGAAGCTTTCTTT
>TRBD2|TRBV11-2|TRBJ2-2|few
CASSLSGAGGPELFF
TGTGCCAGCAGCTTAAGCGGAGCGGGAGGGCCAGAGCTGTTTTTT
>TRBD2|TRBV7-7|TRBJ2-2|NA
CASSEGTSGKNTGELFF
TGTGCTAGCAGCGAAGGGACTAGCGGGAAGAACACCGGGGAGCTGTTTTTT